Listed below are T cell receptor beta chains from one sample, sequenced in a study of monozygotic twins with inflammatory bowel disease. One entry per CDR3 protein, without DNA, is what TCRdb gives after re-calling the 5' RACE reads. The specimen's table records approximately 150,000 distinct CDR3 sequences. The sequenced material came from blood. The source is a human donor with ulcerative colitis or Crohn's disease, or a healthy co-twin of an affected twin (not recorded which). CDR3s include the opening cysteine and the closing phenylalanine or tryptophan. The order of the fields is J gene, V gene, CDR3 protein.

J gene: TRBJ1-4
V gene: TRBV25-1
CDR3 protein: CATGGGTNEKLFF

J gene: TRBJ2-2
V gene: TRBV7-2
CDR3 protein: CASSSGRGELFF

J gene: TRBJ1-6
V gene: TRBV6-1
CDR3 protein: CASVIRSGDNSPLHF

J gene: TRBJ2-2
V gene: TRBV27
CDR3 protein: CASSNRDSRTGELFF

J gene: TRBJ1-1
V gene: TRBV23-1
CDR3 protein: CASSQGVQGVDEAFF

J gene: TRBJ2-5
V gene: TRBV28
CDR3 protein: CASSLYAETQYF

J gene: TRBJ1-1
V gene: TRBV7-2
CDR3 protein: CASSADRITEAFF

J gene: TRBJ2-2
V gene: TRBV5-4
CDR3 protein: CALQWEGPGGELFF

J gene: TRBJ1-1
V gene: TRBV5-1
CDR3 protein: CASSRGPAMNTEAFF

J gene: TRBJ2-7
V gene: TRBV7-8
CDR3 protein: CASSSQREGLPFF

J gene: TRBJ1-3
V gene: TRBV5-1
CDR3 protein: CASSLDRSLGNTIYF

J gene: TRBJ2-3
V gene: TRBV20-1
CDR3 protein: CSARGDIGQGGTRGMTDTQYF

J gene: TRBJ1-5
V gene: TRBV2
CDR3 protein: CASRLGQGGNQPQHF

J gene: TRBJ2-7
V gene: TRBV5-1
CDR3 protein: CASSLRQAFQYEQYF

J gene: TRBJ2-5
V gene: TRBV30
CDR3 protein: CAWTPGLPRGETQYF

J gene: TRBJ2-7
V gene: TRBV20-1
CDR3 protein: CSARAPGLAVYEQYF

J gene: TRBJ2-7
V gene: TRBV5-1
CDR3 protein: CASSLDPSVSSYEQYF

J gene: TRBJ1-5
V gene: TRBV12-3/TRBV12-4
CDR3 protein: CASSLTTDQPQHF